Following are 27 T cell receptor beta chains from one sample sequenced in a study of T cell responses to AZD1222 COVID-19 vaccine. This table comes from immunoSEQ multiplex PCR, and its TCRdb copy is limited to in-frame clones, with some not included. This table has 60,000 to 70,000 clones, over 75% appearing once. The sequencing here drew on peripheral blood, taken on day 0 of AZD1222 vaccination. The receptors were sampled from an adult in good health.

The chain employs TRBV6-1 and TRBJ2-5; D call uncertain. Germline CDR1 is MNHNS and CDR2 is SASEGT. The CDR3 has 14 amino acids. V was clipped by 1 base and J by 5 bases, with 11 bases between them. The chain's CDR3 is CASSEGSSWETQYF. The CDR3 DNA sequence: TGTGCCAGCAGTGAAGGGTCCTCTTGGGAGACCCAGTACTTC.

This clone was observed a handful of times. The chain joins TRBV29-1 to TRBJ2-7; D not resolved. The ends were cut back, 6 bases at V and 3 bases at J, with 9 bases in the middle. This CDR3 is built from 11 residues. Germline assignment: CDR1 SQVTM and CDR2 ANQGSEA. The CDR3 nucleotides read TGCAGCGTCTACAACTTCTACGAGCAGTACTTC. Its protein product is CSVYNFYEQYF.

J is TRBJ1-5 and V is TRBV5-1, with D unclear. The germline V gene has CDR1 SGHRS and CDR2 YFSETQ. The CDR3 has 16 residues. The V and J ends lost 2 bases and 3 bases respectively, with 15 bases between them. CDR3 sequence: CASSFGASAPNQPQHF. In DNA form, the CDR3 reads TGCGCCAGCAGCTTTGGTGCGTCAGCTCCCAATCAGCCCCAGCATTTT.

V usage is TRBV19 and J usage is TRBJ1-5; the D is unclear. Trimming took off 4 bases at V and 4 bases at J, with 14 bases between the two ends. CDR1 is LNHDA and CDR2 is SQIVND in the germline V gene (reference sequence). This CDR3 is 15 amino acids long. The CDR3 DNA follows: TGTGCCAGTAGTAGCCACCGGTTTAAGAATCAGCCCCAGCATTTT. Amino acids: CASSSHRFKNQPQHF.

This clone was recorded once. The rearrangement uses TRBV6-5 and TRBJ1-3, with a tentative D call TRBD1 (5 bases). The V end lost 5 bases, the J end lost 7 bases, and 18 bases lay between the germline ends. From germline, CDR1 is MNHEY and CDR2 SVGAGI. The CDR3 runs to 15 residues. CDR3 in amino acids: CASSPSLGGTNTIYF. The CDR3 DNA is TGTGCCAGCAGTCCATCCCTCGGGGGGACTAACACCATATATTTT.

J is TRBJ1-5 and V is TRBV3-1 (or the pseudogene TRBV3-2); 7 bases are a match to TRBD1. The J segment lost 4 bases and the V segment lost 3 bases, leaving 3 bases of the junction unmatched. This CDR3 is built from 14 residues. Germline CDR1 is LGHDT and CDR2 is YNNKEL (reference sequence). In nucleotides, the CDR3 is TGTGCCAGCAGCCAGGGACAGATGAATCAGCCCCAGCATTTT. This encodes CASSQGQMNQPQHF.

The chain combines TRBV15 with TRBJ2-5, with 15 nucleotides matching TRBD2. The CDR3 runs 19 residues. V lost 2 bases to trimming and J lost 5 bases; unmatched junction nucleotides: 12. Germline CDR1 is LNHNV and CDR2 is YYDKDF (reference sequence). CDR3 residues: CATSRPPGLAGGNWETQYF. The CDR3 DNA reads TGTGCCACCAGCAGACCCCCTGGACTAGCGGGGGGGAACTGGGAGACCCAGTACTTC.

The chain carries TRBV19 and TRBJ1-5; tentative D call: TRBD1 (5 bases). The CDR3 consists of 13 residues. Germline V gene data show CDR1 as LNHDA and CDR2 as SQIVND (reference sequence). V lost 5 bases, J lost 7 bases, and 12 bases lay in between. CDR3 loop: CASSGAYAQPQHF. The CDR3, as DNA: TGTGCCAGTAGTGGGGCATATGCACAGCCCCAGCATTTT. The variable domain in full, with the rest retrieved from reference TRBV19 and TRBJ1-5, is DGGITQSPKYLFRKEGQNVTLSCEQNLNHDAMYWYRQDPGQGLRLIYYSQIVNDFQKGDIAEGYSVSREKKESFPLTVTSAQKNPTAFYLCASSGAYAQPQHFGDGTRLSIL.

As DNA, the CDR3 is TGTGCCAGCAGTACCCGGGGGATGACCTACGAGCAGTACTTC. Residues: CASSTRGMTYEQYF. The gene calls are TRBV5-6 and TRBJ2-7, with a tentative D call TRBD2 (6 bases). The CDR3 loop spans 14 amino acids. Germline V gene data show CDR1 as SGHDT and CDR2 as YYEEEE. V lost 5 bases, J lost 2 bases, and 14 bases lay in between.

The gene calls are TRBV20-1 and TRBJ1-1; D not resolved. Germline V gives CDR1 DFQATT, CDR2 SNEGSKA (reference sequence). The CDR3 loop spans 12 amino acids. V was shortened by 3 bases and J by 1 base, with 6 bases between the two germline ends. CDR3 DNA: TGCAGTGCTAGTCCCAGGAACACTGAAGCTTTCTTT. It translates to CSASPRNTEAFF.

V and J are TRBV30 and TRBJ2-7; TRBD1 might be the D (6 bases). The CDR3 extends over 13 amino acids. Trimming took off 1 base at V and 2 bases at J, with 9 bases between the two ends. Germline loops: CDR1 GTSNPN, CDR2 SVGIG (reference sequence). The CDR3 reads CAWSAGTPYEQYF. The CDR3, as DNA: TGTGCCTGGAGTGCTGGGACACCCTACGAGCAGTACTTC.

The rearrangement links TRBV5-5 to TRBJ1-4; D gene uncertain. Germline CDR1 reads SGHKS; CDR2 reads YYEKEE (reference sequence). V lost 0 bases, J lost 4 bases, and 7 bases lay in between. This CDR3 contains 14 residues. CDR3 bases: TGTGCCAGCAGCTTGGGGGATGTTAATGAAAAACTGTTTTTT. Its protein product is CASSLGDVNEKLFF.

The chain recombines TRBV5-4 with TRBJ1-5; D gene ambiguous. The CDR3 has 17 amino acids. Germline CDR1 reads SGHNT; CDR2 reads YYREEE (reference sequence). The V gene lost 4 bases and the J gene lost 0 bases, with 17 bases spanning the gap. CDR3 region: CASSIGGGMNSNQPQHF. The CDR3 nucleotides read TGTGCCAGCAGCATTGGAGGTGGAATGAATAGCAATCAGCCCCAGCATTTT.

This clone was counted a single time. This sequence joins TRBV7-8 and TRBJ1-2; 8 bases are a match to TRBD1. This CDR3 is 14 amino acids long. CDR1 and CDR2 from the germline V gene are SGHVS and FQNEAQ. V gave up 5 bases and J gave up 8 bases; unmatched junction bases: 10. CDR3 in amino acids: CASSQIQGAEGYTF. In DNA, the CDR3 is TGTGCCAGCAGCCAAATCCAGGGGGCTGAAGGCTACACCTTC.

The chain combines TRBV25-1 with TRBJ2-7; maybe TRBD1 (6 bases). The CDR3 spans 15 residues. V lost 4 bases and J lost 6, with 19 bases in between. Germline V CDR1 and CDR2: MGHDK, SYGVNS. DNA for the CDR3: TGTGCCAGCAGTGGACCCTCGACAGGTTCCAGCGAGCAGTACTTC. Translation gives CASSGPSTGSSEQYF.

The chain joins TRBV7-3 to TRBJ1-6, with D unresolved. Looked up from germline, CDR1 is SGHTA and CDR2 is FQGTGA. CDR3 length: 12 amino acids. Trimming pared 3 bases from V and 10 bases from J, leaving 7 bases between. CDR3 loop: CASSFPGSPLHF. The CDR3 DNA reads as TGTGCCAGCAGCTTTCCCGGGTCACCCCTCCACTTT.

The chain links TRBV1 to TRBJ1-6; the D call in the table, TRBD1, was not verified against the DNA. TRBV1 is listed as a pseudogene. The CDR3 covers 19 residues. The CDR3 nucleotides read TGCACCAGCAGCCCCCCAGGGCCCAACAGGGATTTCATTAATTCACCCCTCCACTTT. Its translation: CTSSPPGPNRDFINSPLHF.

The chain is built from TRBV15 and TRBJ2-5; D gene uncertain. Trimming removed 8 bases from V and 8 bases from J, with 12 bases in between. This CDR3 is 11 amino acids long. Germline assignment: CDR1 LNHNV and CDR2 YYDKDF (reference sequence). The CDR3 DNA sequence: TGTGCCACCTCCTCAGAGTCTACCCAGTACTTC. Encoded protein: CATSSESTQYF.

The chain joins TRBV5-5 to TRBJ1-5; D uncertain. Looked up from germline, CDR1 is SGHKS and CDR2 is YYEKEE (reference sequence). The CDR3 spans 14 residues. V dropped 4 bases and J dropped 1 base, with 9 bases sitting between them. The CDR3 DNA reads TGTGCCAGCAGCAAGGGCGGAAGCAATCAGCCCCAGCATTTT. Translation gives CASSKGGSNQPQHF. Full variable domain (outside the CDR3, taken from reference TRBV5-5 and TRBJ1-5): DAGVTQSPTHLIKTRGQQVTLRCSPISGHKSVSWYQQVLGQGPQFIFQYYEKEERGRGNFPDRFSARQFPNYSSELNVNALLLGDSALYLCASSKGGSNQPQHFGDGTRLSIL.

The CDR3 spells CASSVGTSNTQYF. In DNA form, the CDR3 reads TGCGCCAGCAGCGTCGGGACATCTAATACGCAGTATTTT. The chain uses TRBV5-1 and TRBJ2-3, with D tentatively TRBD1 (6 bases). The CDR3 has 13 amino acids. V shed 4 bases and J shed 7 bases, with 13 bases lying between them. In germline, CDR1 is SGHRS, CDR2 YFSETQ.

The V gene is TRBV6-6, the J gene TRBJ2-2; D might be TRBD1 (6 bases). This CDR3 region has 13 residues. In germline, CDR1 is MNHNY, CDR2 SVGAGI (reference sequence). Trimming left V 7 bases short and J 5 bases short, with 11 bases between. This chain's CDR3 is CASNERGTGELFF. Here the CDR3 DNA reads TGTGCCAGCAATGAAAGGGGGACCGGGGAGCTGTTTTTT.

The chain links TRBV5-1 to TRBJ2-7; 7 nucleotides agree with TRBD2. Germline loops: CDR1 SGHRS, CDR2 YFSETQ. Germline trimming cut 0 bases from V and 2 bases from J; bases unmatched to any gene: 5. CDR3 length equals 15 residues. CDR3: CASSLVASGAYEQYF. CDR3 sequence (DNA): TGCGCCAGCAGCTTGGTGGCTAGCGGAGCCTACGAGCAGTACTTC.

The V call is TRBV27, the J call TRBJ2-2; no reliable D call. From germline, CDR1 is MNHEY and CDR2 SMNVEV (reference sequence). The CDR3 has 12 residues. V was shortened by 6 bases and J by 6 bases, with 8 bases between the two germline ends. CDR3 sequence: CASSPLAGELFF. The CDR3 region has the DNA TGTGCCAGCAGCCCCCTCGCCGGGGAGCTGTTTTTT.

This clone was counted only a few times. The chain is built from TRBV5-1 and TRBJ1-1, with TRBD1 as a possible D gene (6 bases). The CDR3 covers 13 residues. The germline V gene has CDR1 SGHRS and CDR2 YFSETQ. V was clipped by 4 bases and J by 6 bases, with 13 bases between them. CDR3 coding DNA: TGCGCCAGCAGCCGGACAGTGACAGCTGAAGCTTTCTTT. This codes for CASSRTVTAEAFF.

V gene TRBV11-1 combines with J gene TRBJ2-1; no clear D gene. The CDR3 loop spans 16 amino acids. Germline V lookup: CDR1 SGHAT, CDR2 FQDESV (reference sequence). V was clipped by 1 base and J by 1 base, with 11 bases between them. Written as DNA, the CDR3 is TGTGCCAGCAGCTTAGTAGGGCGTTTTTCCTACAATGAGCAGTTCTTC. Its translation is CASSLVGRFSYNEQFF.

In its sample, this clone was seen a few times. The genes are TRBV6-5 and TRBJ1-2; the D is unclear. The CDR3 extends over 14 amino acids. V dropped 6 bases and J dropped 0 bases, with 11 bases sitting between them. The germline CDR1 and CDR2 sequences are MNHEY and SVGAGI. Written as DNA, the CDR3 is TGTGCCAGCAGCCGGTACCCCGCTAACTATGGCTACACCTTC. Residues: CASSRYPANYGYTF.

The chain carries TRBV2 and TRBJ2-1; TRBD2 matches 11 bases. The CDR3 length is 14 residues. The trim removed 11 bases at V and 10 bases at J, leaving 13 bases unmatched. From germline, CDR1 is SNHLY and CDR2 FYNNEI. The CDR3 DNA sequence: TGTGCCGGGTCGGCGACTAGCGGGGAGCAGGAGCAGTTCTTC. Translation: CAGSATSGEQEQFF.